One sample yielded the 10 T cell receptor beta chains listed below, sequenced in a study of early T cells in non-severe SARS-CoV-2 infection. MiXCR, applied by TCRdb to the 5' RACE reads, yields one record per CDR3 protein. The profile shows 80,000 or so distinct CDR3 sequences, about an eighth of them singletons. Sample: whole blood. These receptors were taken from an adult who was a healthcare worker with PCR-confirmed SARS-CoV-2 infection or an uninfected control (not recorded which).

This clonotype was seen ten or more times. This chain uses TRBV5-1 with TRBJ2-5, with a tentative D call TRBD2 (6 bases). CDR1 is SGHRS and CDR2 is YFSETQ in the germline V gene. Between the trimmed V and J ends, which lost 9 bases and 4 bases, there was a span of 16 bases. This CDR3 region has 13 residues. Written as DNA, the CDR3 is TGCGCCACCGCCCCGGGGGTGGCAGAGACCCAGTACTTC. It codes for CATAPGVAETQYF.

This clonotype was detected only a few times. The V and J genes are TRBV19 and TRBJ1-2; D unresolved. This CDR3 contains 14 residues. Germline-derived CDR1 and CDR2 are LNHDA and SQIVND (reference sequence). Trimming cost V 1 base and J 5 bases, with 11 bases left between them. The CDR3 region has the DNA TGTGCCAGTAGTATAGGCCCGGCTCGGTATGGCTACACCTTC. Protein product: CASSIGPARYGYTF.

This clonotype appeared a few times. The CDR3 sequence: CASSFYAAPGGYTF. Here the CDR3 DNA reads TGTGCCAGCAGTTTTTATGCCGCCCCTGGGGGCTACACCTTC. J is TRBJ1-2 and V is TRBV28; D is undetermined. Trimming pared 3 bases from V and 8 bases from J, leaving 16 bases between. Looked up from germline, CDR1 is MDHEN and CDR2 is SYDVKM. The CDR3 sequence is 14 residues long.

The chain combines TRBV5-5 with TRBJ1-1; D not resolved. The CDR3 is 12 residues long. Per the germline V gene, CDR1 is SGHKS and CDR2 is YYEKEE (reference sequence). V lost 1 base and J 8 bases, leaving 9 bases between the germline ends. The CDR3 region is CASSLLEVEAFF. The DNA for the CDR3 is TGTGCCAGCAGCTTGTTGGAAGTAGAAGCTTTCTTT.

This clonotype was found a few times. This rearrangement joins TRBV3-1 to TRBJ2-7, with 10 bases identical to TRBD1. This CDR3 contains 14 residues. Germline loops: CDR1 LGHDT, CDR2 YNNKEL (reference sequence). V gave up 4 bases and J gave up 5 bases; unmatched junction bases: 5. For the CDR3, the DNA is TGTGCCAGCAGCCGACAGACAGGGGGCGACGAGCAGTACTTC. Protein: CASSRQTGGDEQYF.

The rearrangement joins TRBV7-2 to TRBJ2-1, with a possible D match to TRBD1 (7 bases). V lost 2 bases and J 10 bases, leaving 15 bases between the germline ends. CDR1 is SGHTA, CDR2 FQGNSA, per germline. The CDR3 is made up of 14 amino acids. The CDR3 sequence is CASSLQAEGAEQFF. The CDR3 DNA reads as TGTGCCAGCAGCTTACAAGCGGAGGGGGCGGAGCAGTTCTTC.

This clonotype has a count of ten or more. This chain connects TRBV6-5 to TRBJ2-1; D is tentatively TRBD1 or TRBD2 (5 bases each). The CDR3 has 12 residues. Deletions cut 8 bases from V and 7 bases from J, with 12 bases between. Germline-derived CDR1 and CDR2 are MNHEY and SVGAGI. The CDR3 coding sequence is TGTGCCAGCTCGGGACCTTGGAATGAGCAGTTCTTC. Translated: CASSGPWNEQFF.

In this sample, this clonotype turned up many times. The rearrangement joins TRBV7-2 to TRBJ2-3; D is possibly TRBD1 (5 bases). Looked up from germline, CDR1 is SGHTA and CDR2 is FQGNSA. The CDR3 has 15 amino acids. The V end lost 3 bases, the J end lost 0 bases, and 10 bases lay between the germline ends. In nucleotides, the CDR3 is TGTGCCAGCAGCTTTTCAGGGCGTAGCACAGATACGCAGTATTTT. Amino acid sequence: CASSFSGRSTDTQYF.

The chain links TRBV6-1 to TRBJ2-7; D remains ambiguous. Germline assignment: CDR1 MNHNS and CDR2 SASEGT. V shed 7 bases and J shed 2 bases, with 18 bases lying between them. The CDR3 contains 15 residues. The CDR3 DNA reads TGTGCCAGCAACCTCGGACCTCTAACGACCTACGAGCAGTACTTC. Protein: CASNLGPLTTYEQYF.

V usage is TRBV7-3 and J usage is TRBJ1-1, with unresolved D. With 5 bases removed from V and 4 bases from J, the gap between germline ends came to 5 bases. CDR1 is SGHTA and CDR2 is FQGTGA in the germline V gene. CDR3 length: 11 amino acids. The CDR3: CASSDGTEAFF. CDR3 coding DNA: TGTGCCAGCAGCGACGGCACTGAAGCTTTCTTT.